Below are 8 T cell receptor beta chains sequenced from a single sample in a study of cytomegalovirus exposure and HLA in healthy donors. Amplification used 60 Vbeta primers and 13 Jbeta primers. Generated by immunoSEQ multiplex PCR, the TCRdb table keeps only in-frame clones and is missing some. This sample has approximately 160,000 clones, with roughly three quarters found just once. Material: PBMCs. The receptors come from a man between 18 and 35 years old in good health and CMV-seropositive.

The V gene is TRBV28, the J gene TRBJ1-3; no firm D call. This CDR3 contains 14 residues. Germline-derived CDR1 and CDR2 are MDHEN and SYDVKM. Trimming removed 6 bases at V and 2 bases at J, with 11 bases between. The CDR3 DNA reads TGTGCCAGCAGGTCTCGGGAGGCTGGAAACACCATATATTTT. Its translation: CASRSREAGNTIYF.

The J gene is TRBJ1-2, the V gene TRBV29-1; 7 bases line up with TRBD1. The V gene's germline CDR1 is SQVTM and CDR2 ANQGSEA. V shed 5 bases, J shed 5 bases, and the junction held 14 bases outside the gene matches. CDR3 length: 15 residues. In DNA, the CDR3 is TGCAGCGTTCTGCATGGGTTTGGGACAGCGTATGGCTACACCTTC. Translated, it gives CSVLHGFGTAYGYTF.

This clone was observed a few times. This CDR3 is CARRRGLAGGSYNEQFF. The CDR3 DNA is TGTGCCAGAAGGAGAGGTCTAGCGGGGGGATCATACAATGAGCAGTTCTTC. The chain uses TRBV5-3 and TRBJ2-1; TRBD2 agrees at 11 bases. TRBV5-3 is annotated as an ORF whose role is uncertain. This CDR3 comprises 17 residues. With 5 bases clipped from V and 4 bases from J, the junction kept 11 bases outside the gene matches.

The rearrangement links TRBV6-5 to TRBJ1-1, with D uncertain. The CDR3 has 14 residues. Trimming shortened V by 2 bases and J by 1 base, and 8 bases separated the two germline ends. Germline assignment: CDR1 MNHEY and CDR2 SVGAGI. The CDR3: CASSYEEQNTEAFF. The CDR3 coding sequence is TGTGCCAGCAGTTACGAGGAACAGAACACTGAAGCTTTCTTT.

This clone showed up just once. The gene calls are TRBV30 and TRBJ2-2; D not resolved. V was cut by 2 bases and J by 1 base, with 11 bases left in between. This CDR3 has 15 residues. Germline V CDR1 and CDR2: GTSNPN, SVGIG (reference sequence). CDR3 bases: TGTGCCTGGAGTATGGGTAGCCAGAACACCGGGGAGCTGTTTTTT. Translating it yields CAWSMGSQNTGELFF.

V gene TRBV14 combines with J gene TRBJ2-5; tentatively, D is TRBD1 (5 bases). Between the trimmed V and J ends, which lost 2 bases and 3 bases, there was a span of 13 bases. The V gene's germline CDR1 is SGHDN and CDR2 FVKESK. The CDR3 totals 15 residues. CDR3 in DNA: TGTGCCAGCAGCCAACCAGGGCTGGGGAAAGAGACCCAGTACTTC. It is translated as CASSQPGLGKETQYF.

The chain has TRBV20-1 and TRBJ1-2; D is ambiguous. This CDR3 spans 11 amino acids. Trimming removed 2 bases at V and 7 bases at J, with 8 bases between. Germline assignment: CDR1 DFQATT and CDR2 SNEGSKA (reference sequence). As DNA, the CDR3 is TGCAGTGCTAGACAGGCCTCTGGCTACACCTTC. This translates into CSARQASGYTF.

V is TRBV2 and J is TRBJ1-6; TRBD1 agrees at 9 bases. This CDR3 is built from 12 residues. Trimming removed 6 bases from V and 9 bases from J; junction bases left unmatched: 0. Germline CDR1 reads SNHLY; CDR2 reads FYNNEI. This chain's CDR3 is CASRGQGSPLHF. In DNA, the CDR3 is TGTGCCAGCAGGGGACAGGGTTCACCCCTCCACTTT.